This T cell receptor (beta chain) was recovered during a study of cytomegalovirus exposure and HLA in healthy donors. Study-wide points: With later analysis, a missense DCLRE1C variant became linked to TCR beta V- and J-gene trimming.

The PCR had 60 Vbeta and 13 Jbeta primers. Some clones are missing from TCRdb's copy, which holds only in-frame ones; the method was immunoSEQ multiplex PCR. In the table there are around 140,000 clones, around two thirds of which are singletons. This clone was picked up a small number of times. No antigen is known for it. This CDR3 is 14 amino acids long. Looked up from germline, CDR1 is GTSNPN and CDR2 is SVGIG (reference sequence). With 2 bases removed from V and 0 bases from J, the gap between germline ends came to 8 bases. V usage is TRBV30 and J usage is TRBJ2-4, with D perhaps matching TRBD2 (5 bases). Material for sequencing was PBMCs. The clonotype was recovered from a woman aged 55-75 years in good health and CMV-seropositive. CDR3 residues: CAWSLRGAKNIQYF. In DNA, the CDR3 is TGTGCCTGGAGTTTACGGGGAGCCAAAAACATTCAGTACTTC.